These 30 T cell receptor beta chains originate from one sample sequenced in a study of T cell repertoires in cytomegalovirus infection. TCRdb passed the reads through MiXCR, listing each CDR3 protein once. The sample shows hundreds of thousands of distinct CDR3 sequences, roughly a third of them seen only once. Sequenced input: PBMCs. The source is a human donor in good health (CMV status not recorded). Some clones in this sample may be carry-over from other donors' samples.

As for this clonotype: Since the CDR3 does not end with the conserved phenylalanine or tryptophan, this likely comes from a read error. V is TRBV7-9 and J is TRBJ2-1, with 9 bases lining up with TRBD2. Germline lookup yields CDR1 SEHNR and CDR2 FQNEAQ (reference sequence). Germline trimming cut 6 bases from V and 2 bases from J; bases unmatched to any gene: 11. CDR3 length equals 17 residues. For the CDR3, the DNA is TGTGCCAGCAGTTCCAGGGGCGGCGGGGGGGCCTACAATGAGCAGTTCTTA. This encodes CASSSRGGGGAYNEQFL.

The gene calls are TRBV2 and TRBJ1-2, with D possibly matching TRBD1 (6 bases). The ends were cut back, 8 bases at V and 4 bases at J, with 17 bases in the middle. The CDR3 is 14 residues long. Germline loops: CDR1 SNHLY, CDR2 FYNNEI. The CDR3 reads CASRRGARGYGYTF. CDR3 in DNA: TGTGCCAGCCGGCGGGGGGCCAGGGGCTATGGCTACACCTTC.

This clonotype was recorded a few times. In nucleotides, the CDR3 is TGTGCCACCAGTGATTCCCCGGGACATAGCTCTGGGGCCAACGTCCTGACTTTC. This encodes CATSDSPGHSSGANVLTF. The V and J genes are TRBV24-1 and TRBJ2-6, with a tentative D call TRBD1 (6 bases). CDR3 length: 18 residues. Germline CDR1 and CDR2: KGHDR and SFDVKD. Trimming cost V 2 bases and J 0 bases, with 13 bases left between them.

This clonotype appeared a few times. The chain recombines TRBV4-1 with TRBJ1-1; D not certain. V lost 0 bases and J lost 0, with 11 bases in between. Per germline, CDR1 MGHRA and CDR2 YSYEKL. The CDR3 length is 16 residues. CDR3 in amino acids: CASSQERGSMNTEAFF. Written as DNA, the CDR3 is TGCGCCAGCAGCCAAGAACGGGGATCCATGAACACTGAAGCTTTCTTT.

This clonotype was detected ten times or more. The chain is built from TRBV7-9 and TRBJ2-7; TRBD1 aligns across 8 bases. Germline CDR1 reads SEHNR; CDR2 reads FQNEAQ (reference sequence). The junction had 7 bases not matched to a gene; V was cut back by 5 bases and J by 1 base. The CDR3 covers 15 residues. CDR3 sequence reads: CASSPEDRASYEQYF. The CDR3, as DNA: TGTGCCAGCAGCCCTGAGGACAGGGCGTCCTACGAGCAGTACTTC.

This clonotype was seen at least ten times. J is TRBJ2-5 and V is TRBV7-9; weak D call: TRBD1 (5 bases). This CDR3 comprises 17 residues. Trimming removed 2 bases at V and 0 bases at J, with 16 bases between. Germline values: CDR1 SEHNR, CDR2 FQNEAQ (reference sequence). CDR3 DNA sequence: TGTGCCAGCAGCTTATCATGGGGCACCAAATACCAAGAGACCCAGTACTTC. This gives the protein CASSLSWGTKYQETQYF. Full variable domain (missing parts from reference TRBV7-9 and TRBJ2-5): DTGVSQNPRHKITKRGQNVTFRCDPISEHNRLYWYRQTLGQGPEFLTYFQNEAQLEKSRLLSDRFSAERPKGSFSTLEIQRTEQGDSAMYLCASSLSWGTKYQETQYFGPGTRLLVL.

In the case of this clonotype: This may be a read error, as it is one base from a much larger clone. The chain combines TRBV7-2 with TRBJ2-5, with D perhaps given as TRBD1 or TRBD2 (5 bases each). Germline V gene data show CDR1 as SGHTA and CDR2 as FQGNSA. Trimming removed 5 bases at V and 3 bases at J, with 19 bases between. The CDR3 has 16 amino acids. This CDR3 is CASSQARTRRKETQYF. The CDR3 coding sequence is TGTGCCAGCAGCCAAGCCCGGACAAGGAGGAAAGAGACCCAGTACTTC.

This chain uses TRBV7-2 with TRBJ2-7; no clear D. Per the germline V gene, CDR1 is SGHTA and CDR2 is FQGNSA. CDR3 length: 12 amino acids. The V gene lost 1 base and the J gene lost 6 bases, with 7 bases spanning the gap. CDR3 nucleotide sequence: TGTGCCAGCAGCTTAGTAAGAACCGAGCAGTACTTC. As protein: CASSLVRTEQYF.

The V gene is TRBV3-1, the J gene TRBJ2-2; D may be TRBD2 (6 bases). The V gene's germline CDR1 is LGHDT and CDR2 YNNKEL (reference sequence). This CDR3 comprises 11 residues. V dropped 8 bases and J dropped 8 bases, with 9 bases sitting between them. As DNA, the CDR3 is TGTGCCAGCGGAGGGTTTGGGGAGCTGTTTTTT. This translates into CASGGFGELFF.

This clonotype was observed many times. J is TRBJ1-6 and V is TRBV7-8, with a tentative D call TRBD1 (5 bases). Trimming stripped 1 base from V and 9 bases from J, with 13 bases between. Germline CDR1 SGHVS, CDR2 FQNEAQ. The CDR3 contains 15 residues. CDR3 region: CASSLVVQGGSPLHF. The CDR3 nucleotides are TGTGCCAGCAGCTTAGTAGTTCAGGGTGGTTCACCCCTCCACTTT.

This clonotype was observed a few times. Germline and junction disagree at one end, which may indicate a read error. V usage is TRBV7-7 and J usage is TRBJ2-2; 8 positions agree with TRBD2. CDR3 length: 14 amino acids. Germline lookup yields CDR1 SSHAT and CDR2 FNYEAQ (reference sequence). CDR3 region: CASSLLAASGELFF. The CDR3 DNA sequence: TGTGCTAGCAGCCTACTAGCGGCAAGCGGGGAGCTGTTTTTT.

This clonotype was counted once. The missing conserved phenylalanine or tryptophan at the end of this CDR3 makes a read error likely. The chain combines TRBV5-1 with TRBJ1-2; D remains unclear. Germline CDR1 and CDR2: SGHRS and YFSETQ. The CDR3 consists of 15 residues. V was cut by 0 bases and J by 2 bases, with 11 bases left in between. The CDR3 nucleotides are TGCGCCAGCAGCTTGGACGATACAATAAACTATGGCTACACCTTA. Protein product: CASSLDDTINYGYTL.

The rearrangement links TRBV15 to TRBJ1-1; D uncertain. The CDR3 is 12 amino acids. Trimming pared 8 bases from V and 1 base from J, leaving 8 bases between. Germline assignment: CDR1 LNHNV and CDR2 YYDKDF (reference sequence). The CDR3, as DNA: TGTGCCACCCTCGGTAGGAACACTGAAGCTTTCTTT. This translates into CATLGRNTEAFF.

The V gene is TRBV5-1, the J gene TRBJ1-1, with D unclear. CDR3 length: 13 residues. The ends were cut back, 3 bases at V and 4 bases at J, with 10 bases in the middle. Per the germline V gene, CDR1 is SGHRS and CDR2 is YFSETQ. The CDR3 DNA is TGCGCCAGCAGCTCCGCGACGGTCACTGAAGCTTTCTTT. Translating gives CASSSATVTEAFF.

This clonotype turned up a few times. The V call is TRBV14, the J call TRBJ2-7; D possibly uses TRBD1 or TRBD2 (5 bases each). This CDR3 region has 15 residues. Germline V gene sequence: CDR1 SGHDN, CDR2 FVKESK. With 7 bases removed from V and 2 bases from J, the gap between germline ends came to 18 bases. The CDR3 region is CASNKKGPGTYEQYF. The DNA of the CDR3 is TGTGCCAGCAACAAAAAGGGACCGGGGACCTACGAGCAGTACTTC. Based on the CDR3 plus reference TRBV14 and TRBJ2-7, the full variable domain is EAGVTQFPSHSVIEKGQTVTLRCDPISGHDNLYWYRRVMGKEIKFLLHFVKESKQDESGMPNNRFLAERTGGTYSTLKVQPAELEDSGVYFCASNKKGPGTYEQYFGPGTRLTVT.

This clonotype appeared a few times. V gene TRBV6-5 combines with J gene TRBJ1-6; 12 bases agree with TRBD1. The CDR3 runs 15 residues. The germline CDR1 and CDR2 sequences are MNHEY and SVGAGI. V gave up 1 base and J gave up 10 bases; unmatched junction bases: 2. Here the CDR3 reads CASSYWDRGQSPLHF. The DNA for the CDR3 is TGTGCCAGCAGTTACTGGGACAGGGGGCAATCACCCCTCCACTTT.

Turning to this clonotype: A much bigger clone sits one base away, suggesting this may be a read error. The V and J genes are TRBV10-3 and TRBJ2-7; D assignment may be TRBD1 or TRBD2 (6 bases each). There are 16 residues in the CDR3. CDR1 is ENHRY, CDR2 SYGVKD, per germline. For the CDR3, the DNA is TGTGCCATCATTGAGTCAACAGGGAGGAGGGGCGACGAGCAGTACTTC. Amino acid sequence: CAIIESTGRRGDEQYF.

This chain links TRBV15 with TRBJ2-1; D assignment may be TRBD1 or TRBD2 (5 bases each). Germline V gene data show CDR1 as LNHNV and CDR2 as YYDKDF (reference sequence). The CDR3 spans 16 residues. V shed 1 base and J shed 8 bases, with 18 bases lying between them. The CDR3 sequence: CATSRAFPGTYDEQFF. In DNA form, the CDR3 reads TGTGCCACCAGCAGAGCTTTCCCCGGGACCTATGATGAGCAGTTCTTC.

This clonotype was found many times. The chain links TRBV12-3 or TRBV12-4 to TRBJ1-5, with unresolved D. This CDR3 comprises 15 residues. The germline V and J ends were trimmed by 3 bases and 0 bases, with 9 bases remaining between them. The CDR3 sequence: CASSFQGNSNQPQHF. CDR3 bases: TGTGCCAGCAGTTTTCAAGGGAATAGCAATCAGCCCCAGCATTTT.

The table lists this clonotype with a count of one. An end of the junction differs from the germline gene, which may be a read error. This chain joins TRBV25-1 and TRBJ1-4; no definite D call. The CDR3 is made up of 15 amino acids. CDR1 is MGHDK and CDR2 is SYGVNS in the germline V gene. CDR3 in DNA: TGTGCCAACAGTCAGCAAACATTGGGGAATGAAAAACTGTTTTTT. This encodes CANSQQTLGNEKLFF. Full variable domain (outside the CDR3, taken from reference TRBV25-1 and TRBJ1-4): EADIYQTPRYLVIGTGKKITLECSQTMGHDKMYWYQQDPGMELHLIHYSYGVNSTEKGDLSSESTVSRIRTEHFPLTLESARPSHTSQYLCANSQQTLGNEKLFFGSGTQLSVL.

This clonotype was seen only a few times. This chain connects TRBV5-5 to TRBJ2-7; 9 positions match TRBD1. The CDR3 covers 18 residues. Trimming cost V 4 bases and J 2 bases; bases outside gene matches: 16. In germline, CDR1 is SGHKS, CDR2 YYEKEE (reference sequence). The CDR3 reads CASSPGQGLPNYAYEQYF. CDR3 DNA sequence: TGTGCCAGCAGCCCGGGACAGGGACTACCTAACTATGCCTACGAGCAGTACTTC.

Notes on this clonotype: Compared with germline, one end of the junction differs, possibly owing to a read error. This chain joins TRBV6-1 and TRBJ1-6; TRBD1 aligns across 7 bases. The CDR3 has 15 amino acids. Germline CDR1 MNHNS, CDR2 SASEGT. The CDR3 here is CASRPVDRDNSLLHF. CDR3 sequence (DNA): TGTGCCAGCAGACCCGTCGACAGGGATAATTCACTCCTCCACTTT.

About this clonotype: One end of the junction does not line up with germline, which may come from a read error. The chain combines TRBV7-6 with TRBJ2-7; tentative D call: TRBD1 (6 bases). The CDR3 sequence is 14 residues long. Germline CDR1 SGHVS, CDR2 FNYEAQ. CDR3 amino acids: CASSSLQGKSEPYF. CDR3 sequence (DNA): TGTGCCAGCAGCTCCCTCCAGGGGAAATCCGAGCCGTACTTC.

The chain combines TRBV6-5 with TRBJ1-1; D uncertain. This CDR3 comprises 15 residues. The V gene's germline CDR1 is MNHEY and CDR2 SVGAGI. The V end was cut by 0 bases, the J end by 3 bases, with 11 bases between. The DNA of the CDR3 is TGTGCCAGCAGTTACTCGCAAATCGGAGACACTGAAGCTTTCTTT. This sequence encodes CASSYSQIGDTEAFF.

V usage is TRBV2 and J usage is TRBJ2-7; D may be TRBD1 (5 bases). The CDR3 extends over 13 amino acids. Trimming removed 5 bases from V and 1 base from J, with 9 bases in between. Germline V gene lookup returns CDR1 SNHLY and CDR2 FYNNEI. Here the CDR3 DNA reads TGTGCCAGCAGTCCAGGGAATTCCTACGAGCAGTACTTC. Its protein product is CASSPGNSYEQYF. The full variable domain, rest sourced from reference TRBV2 and TRBJ2-7, is EPEVTQTPSHQVTQMGQEVILRCVPISNHLYFYWYRQILGQKVEFLVSFYNNEISEKSEIFDDQFSVERPDGSNFTLKIRSTKLEDSAMYFCASSPGNSYEQYFGPGTRLTVT.

This clonotype occurred many times. This chain uses TRBV5-1 with TRBJ2-3; D ambiguous. Trimming removed 0 bases at V and 4 bases at J, with 6 bases between. Germline V gives CDR1 SGHRS, CDR2 YFSETQ. This CDR3 region has 13 residues. In nucleotides, the CDR3 is TGCGCCAGCAGCTTGGGTGCCGCAGATACGCAGTATTTT. Protein: CASSLGAADTQYF.

The V call is TRBV12-3 or TRBV12-4, the J call TRBJ2-7; 7 nucleotides agree with TRBD2. The trim removed 6 bases at V and 4 bases at J, leaving 6 bases unmatched. CDR3 length equals 13 residues. The CDR3 sequence: CASSSGTLYEQYF. CDR3 bases: TGTGCCAGCAGCAGCGGGACCTTATACGAGCAGTACTTC.

The chain carries TRBV23-1 and TRBJ2-7; 8 bases fit TRBD1. TRBV23-1 is reported as an ORF; its role is uncertain. The CDR3 length is 17 residues. With V trimmed by 4 bases and J by 4 bases, 15 bases remained unmatched. In DNA form, the CDR3 reads TGCGCCAGCAGTCCATCCCGGACAGGGAGACAGGATTACGAGCAGTACTTC. This sequence encodes CASSPSRTGRQDYEQYF.

This clonotype was recorded many times. CDR3 amino acids: CASSWGRDEQFF. The CDR3 region has the DNA TGTGCCAGCAGCTGGGGACGGGATGAGCAGTTCTTC. The J gene is TRBJ2-1, the V gene TRBV7-2, with D perhaps matching TRBD1 or TRBD2 (5 bases each). V shed 4 bases and J shed 8 bases, with 9 bases lying between them. Germline CDR1 is SGHTA and CDR2 is FQGNSA. The CDR3 is made up of 12 amino acids.

This clonotype was recorded a few times. This sequence joins TRBV7-2 and TRBJ1-5; TRBD1 matches 8 bases. V was clipped by 5 bases and J by 0 bases; unmatched bases: 12. This CDR3 is built from 18 residues. Per the germline V gene, CDR1 is SGHTA and CDR2 is FQGNSA. CDR3 residues: CASSPWTGFTDSNQPQHF. The CDR3 DNA reads as TGTGCCAGCAGCCCGTGGACAGGGTTTACCGATAGCAATCAGCCCCAGCATTTT.